The T cell receptor (beta chain) described here comes from a study of T cell clones after liver transplantation. Study information: Immunosuppression withdrawal was tried within 2 years after liver transplantation in this trial. A pre-transplant mixed lymphocyte reaction with TCRbeta sequencing defined graft-donor-reactive clones followed in post-transplant blood. Three of the eight recipients were HCV-positive; the rest had non-autoimmune, non-viral transplant indications.

V was clipped by 5 bases and J by 4 bases, with 13 bases between them. CDR1 and CDR2 (germline): SEHNR, FQNEAQ (reference sequence). This CDR3 is 14 amino acids long. Some clones are missing from TCRdb's copy, which holds only in-frame ones; the method was immunoSEQ multiplex PCR. The data contain roughly 15,000 clones, 82% of them singletons. The chain employs TRBV7-9 and TRBJ2-3; the D call may be TRBD1 or TRBD2 (5 bases each). The input for sequencing was CD8+ T cells from blood, taken approximately 50 months after liver transplant. The receptor was derived from a human patient who received a liver transplant. Some of the T cells might come from the graft donor. The DNA for the CDR3 is TGTGCCAGCAGCCCCCCAGAGGGGTCAGATACGCAGTATTTT. Amino acids: CASSPPEGSDTQYF. Together with reference TRBV7-9 and TRBJ2-3, the CDR3 gives the full variable domain: DTGVSQNPRHKITKRGQNVTFRCDPISEHNRLYWYRQTLGQGPEFLTYFQNEAQLEKSRLLSDRFSAERPKGSFSTLEIQRTEQGDSAMYLCASSPPEGSDTQYFGPGTRLTVL.